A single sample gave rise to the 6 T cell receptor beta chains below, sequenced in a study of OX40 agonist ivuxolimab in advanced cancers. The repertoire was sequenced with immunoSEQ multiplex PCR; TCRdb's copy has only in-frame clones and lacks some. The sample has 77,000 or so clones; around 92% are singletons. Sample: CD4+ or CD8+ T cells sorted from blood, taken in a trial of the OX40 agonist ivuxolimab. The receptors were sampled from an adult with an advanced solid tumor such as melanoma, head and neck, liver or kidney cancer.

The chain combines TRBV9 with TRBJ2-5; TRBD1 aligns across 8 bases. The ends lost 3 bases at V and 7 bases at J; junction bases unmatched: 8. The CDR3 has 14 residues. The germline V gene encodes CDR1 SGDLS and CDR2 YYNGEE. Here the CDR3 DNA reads TGTGCCAGCAGCGGATACAGGGGGAAGGGGACCCAGTACTTC. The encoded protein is CASSGYRGKGTQYF.

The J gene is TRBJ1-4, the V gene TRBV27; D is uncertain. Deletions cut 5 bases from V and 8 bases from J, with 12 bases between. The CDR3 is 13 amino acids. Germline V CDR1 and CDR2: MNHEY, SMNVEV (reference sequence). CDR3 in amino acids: CASSNPFSEKLFF. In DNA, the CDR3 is TGTGCCAGCAGTAACCCTTTCTCAGAAAAACTGTTTTTT.

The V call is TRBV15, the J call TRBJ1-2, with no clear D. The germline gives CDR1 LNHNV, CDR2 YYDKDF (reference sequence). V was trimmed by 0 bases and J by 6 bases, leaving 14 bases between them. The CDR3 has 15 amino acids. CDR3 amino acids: CATSRDLNNWDGYTF. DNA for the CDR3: TGTGCCACCAGCAGAGATCTTAACAATTGGGATGGCTACACCTTC.

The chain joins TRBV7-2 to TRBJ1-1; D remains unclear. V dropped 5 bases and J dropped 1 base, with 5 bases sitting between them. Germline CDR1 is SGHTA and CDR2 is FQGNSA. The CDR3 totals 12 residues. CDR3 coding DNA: TGTGCCAGCAGCCGTAGGAACACTGAAGCTTTCTTT. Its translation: CASSRRNTEAFF. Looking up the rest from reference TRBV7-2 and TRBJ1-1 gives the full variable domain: GAGVSQSPSNKVTEKGKDVELRCDPISGHTALYWYRQSLGQGLEFLIYFQGNSAPDKSGLPSDRFSAERTGGSVSTLTIQRTQQEDSAVYLCASSRRNTEAFFGQGTRLTVV.

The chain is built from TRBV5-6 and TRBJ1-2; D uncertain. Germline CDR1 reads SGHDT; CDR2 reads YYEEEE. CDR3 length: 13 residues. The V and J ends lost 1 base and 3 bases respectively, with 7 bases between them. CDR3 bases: TGTGCCAGCAGCTTGACCAGTTACTATGGCTACACCTTC. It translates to CASSLTSYYGYTF.

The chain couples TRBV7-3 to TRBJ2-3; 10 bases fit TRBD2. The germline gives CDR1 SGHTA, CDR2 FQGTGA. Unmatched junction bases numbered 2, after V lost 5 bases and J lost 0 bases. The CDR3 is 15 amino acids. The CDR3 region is CASSRLAGSTDTQYF. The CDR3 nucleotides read TGTGCCAGCAGCCGACTAGCGGGTAGCACAGATACGCAGTATTTT.